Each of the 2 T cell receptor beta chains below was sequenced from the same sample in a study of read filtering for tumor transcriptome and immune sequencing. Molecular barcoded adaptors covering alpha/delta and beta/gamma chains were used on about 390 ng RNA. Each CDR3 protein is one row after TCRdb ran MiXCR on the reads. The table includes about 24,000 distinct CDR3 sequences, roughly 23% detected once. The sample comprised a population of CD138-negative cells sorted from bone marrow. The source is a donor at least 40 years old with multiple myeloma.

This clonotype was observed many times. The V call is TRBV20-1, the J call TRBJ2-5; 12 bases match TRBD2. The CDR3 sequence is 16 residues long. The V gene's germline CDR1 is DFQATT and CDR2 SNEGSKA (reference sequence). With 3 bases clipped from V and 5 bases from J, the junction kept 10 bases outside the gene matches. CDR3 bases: TGCAGTGCTAGCGGACTAGCGGGGCCCCCGAGGGAGACCCAGTACTTC. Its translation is CSASGLAGPPRETQYF.

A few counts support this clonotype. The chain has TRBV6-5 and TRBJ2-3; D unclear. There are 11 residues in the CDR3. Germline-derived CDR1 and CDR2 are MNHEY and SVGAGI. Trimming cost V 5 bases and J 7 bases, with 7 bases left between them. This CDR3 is CASSTAHTQYF. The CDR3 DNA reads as TGTGCCAGCAGTACCGCCCATACGCAGTATTTT.